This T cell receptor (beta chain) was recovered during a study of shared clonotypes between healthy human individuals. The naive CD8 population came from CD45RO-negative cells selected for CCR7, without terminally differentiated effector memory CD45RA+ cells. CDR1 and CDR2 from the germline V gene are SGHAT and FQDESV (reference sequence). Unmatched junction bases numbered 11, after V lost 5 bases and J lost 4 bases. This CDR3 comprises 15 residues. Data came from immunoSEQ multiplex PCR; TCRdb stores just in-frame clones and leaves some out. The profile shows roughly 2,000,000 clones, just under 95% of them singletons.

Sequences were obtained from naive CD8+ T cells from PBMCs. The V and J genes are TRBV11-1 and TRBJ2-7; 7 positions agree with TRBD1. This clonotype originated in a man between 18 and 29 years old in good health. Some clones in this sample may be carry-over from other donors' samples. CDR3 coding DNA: TGTGCCAGCAGCGTTTCCGGGACAGTACATTACGAGCAGTACTTC. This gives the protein CASSVSGTVHYEQYF. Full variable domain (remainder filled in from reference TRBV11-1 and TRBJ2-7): EAEVAQSPRYKITEKSQAVAFWCDPISGHATLYWYRQILGQGPELLVQFQDESVVDDSQLPKDRFSAERLKGVDSTLKIQPAELGDSAMYLCASSVSGTVHYEQYFGPGTRLTVT.